This TCR beta chain was sequenced during a study of T cells in localized non-small cell lung cancer. Clones were read by immunoSEQ multiplex PCR, and TCRdb kept only the in-frame ones, dropping some. The profile shows under 3,500 clones, 28% of them singletons. The CDR3 runs 15 residues. The source material was lung tumor tissue, sampled before any cancer treatment. The TCR comes from a man between 35 and 75 years old with stage II squamous cell lung carcinoma. The chain combines TRBV12-2 with TRBJ2-7; the table's D call of TRBD2 was not tested on the DNA. TRBV12-2 is termed a pseudogene. The CDR3 DNA follows: TGTGCCACCCAGCCGGGGGGCGGGAACTCCTACGAGCAGTACTTC. It yields the protein CATQPGGGNSYEQYF.